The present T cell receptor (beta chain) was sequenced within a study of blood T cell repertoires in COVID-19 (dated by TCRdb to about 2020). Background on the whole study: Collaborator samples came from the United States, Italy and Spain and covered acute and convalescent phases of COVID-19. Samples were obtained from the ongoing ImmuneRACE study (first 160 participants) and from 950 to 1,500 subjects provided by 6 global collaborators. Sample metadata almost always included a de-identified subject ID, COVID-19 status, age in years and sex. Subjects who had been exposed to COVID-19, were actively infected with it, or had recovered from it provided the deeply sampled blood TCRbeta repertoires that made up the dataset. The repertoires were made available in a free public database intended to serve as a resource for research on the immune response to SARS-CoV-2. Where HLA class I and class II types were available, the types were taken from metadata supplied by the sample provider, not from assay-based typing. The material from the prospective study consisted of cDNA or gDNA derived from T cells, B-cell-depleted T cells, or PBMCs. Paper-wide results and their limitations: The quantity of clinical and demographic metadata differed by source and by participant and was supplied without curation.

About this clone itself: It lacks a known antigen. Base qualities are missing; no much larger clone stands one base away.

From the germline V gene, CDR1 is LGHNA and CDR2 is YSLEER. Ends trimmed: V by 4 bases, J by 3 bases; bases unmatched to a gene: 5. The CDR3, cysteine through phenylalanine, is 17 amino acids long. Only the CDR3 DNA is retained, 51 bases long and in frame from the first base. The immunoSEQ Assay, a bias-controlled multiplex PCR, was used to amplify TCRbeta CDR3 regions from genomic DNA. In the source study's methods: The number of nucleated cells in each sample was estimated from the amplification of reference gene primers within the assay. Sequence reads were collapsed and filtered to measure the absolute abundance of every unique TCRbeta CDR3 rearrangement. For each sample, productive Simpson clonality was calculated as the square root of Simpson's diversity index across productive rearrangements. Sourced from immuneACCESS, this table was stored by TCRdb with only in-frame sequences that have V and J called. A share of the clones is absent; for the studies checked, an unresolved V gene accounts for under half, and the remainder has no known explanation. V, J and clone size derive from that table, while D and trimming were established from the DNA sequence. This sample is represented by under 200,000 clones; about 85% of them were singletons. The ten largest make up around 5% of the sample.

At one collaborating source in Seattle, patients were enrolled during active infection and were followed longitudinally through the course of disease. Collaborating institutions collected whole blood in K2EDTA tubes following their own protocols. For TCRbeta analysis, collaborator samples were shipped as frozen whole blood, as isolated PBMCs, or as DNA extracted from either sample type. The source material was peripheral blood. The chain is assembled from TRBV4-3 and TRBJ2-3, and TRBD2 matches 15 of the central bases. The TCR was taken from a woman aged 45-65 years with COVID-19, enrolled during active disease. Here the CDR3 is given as CASSPRGTSGGTDTQYF. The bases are TGCGCCAGCAGCCCCCGCGGGACTAGCGGGGGGACAGATACGCAGTATTTT.